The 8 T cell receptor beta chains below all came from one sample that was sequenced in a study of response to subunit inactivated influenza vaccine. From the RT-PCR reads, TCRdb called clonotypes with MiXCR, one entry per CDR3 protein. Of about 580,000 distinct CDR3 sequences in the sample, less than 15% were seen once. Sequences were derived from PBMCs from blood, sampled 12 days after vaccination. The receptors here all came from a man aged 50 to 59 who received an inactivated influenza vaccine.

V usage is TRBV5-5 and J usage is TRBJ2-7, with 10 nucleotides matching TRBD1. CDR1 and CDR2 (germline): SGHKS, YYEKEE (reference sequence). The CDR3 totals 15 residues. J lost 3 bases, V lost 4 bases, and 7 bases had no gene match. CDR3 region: CASSRPGQGYYEQYF. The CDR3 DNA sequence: TGTGCCAGCAGCCGACCGGGACAGGGGTACTACGAGCAGTACTTC.

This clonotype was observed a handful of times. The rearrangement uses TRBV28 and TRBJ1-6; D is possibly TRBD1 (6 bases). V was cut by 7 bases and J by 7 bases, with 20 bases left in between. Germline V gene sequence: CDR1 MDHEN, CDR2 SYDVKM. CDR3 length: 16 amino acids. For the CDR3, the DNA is TGTGCCAGCACGCCCGAGGGGGGTTTGGTGAATTCACCCCTCCACTTT. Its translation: CASTPEGGLVNSPLHF.

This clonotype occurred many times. As DNA, the CDR3 is TGCGCCAGCAGCCAAGATGGACAGGGGGCAAAGCAGTTCTTC. Its translation: CASSQDGQGAKQFF. The V call is TRBV4-3, the J call TRBJ2-1, with 11 positions matching TRBD1. Germline V gene data show CDR1 as LGHNA and CDR2 as YSLEER. Trimming cost V 0 bases and J 11 bases; bases outside gene matches: 3. The CDR3 is 14 residues long.

CDR3 bases: TGTGCCAGCAGTGAATTGGCGTCGAACACCGGGGAGCTGTTTTTT. It yields the protein CASSELASNTGELFF. The chain combines TRBV2 with TRBJ2-2, with no clear D. Germline V gives CDR1 SNHLY, CDR2 FYNNEI. V was clipped by 2 bases and J by 0 bases, with 7 bases between them. CDR3 length: 15 amino acids.

Here the CDR3 reads CASTKAAGYTDTQYF. DNA for the CDR3: TGTGCCAGCACAAAAGCGGCGGGGTACACAGATACGCAGTATTTT. The chain is built from TRBV12-3 or TRBV12-4 and TRBJ2-3; weak D call: TRBD2 (6 bases). V was shortened by 7 bases and J by 2 bases, with 16 bases between the two germline ends. The CDR3 loop spans 15 amino acids.

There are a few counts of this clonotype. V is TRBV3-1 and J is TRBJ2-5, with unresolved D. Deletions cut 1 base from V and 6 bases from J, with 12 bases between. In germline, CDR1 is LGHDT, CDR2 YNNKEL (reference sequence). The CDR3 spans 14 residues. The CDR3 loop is CASSQAQALKTQYF. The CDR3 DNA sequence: TGTGCCAGCAGCCAAGCCCAAGCACTGAAGACCCAGTACTTC.

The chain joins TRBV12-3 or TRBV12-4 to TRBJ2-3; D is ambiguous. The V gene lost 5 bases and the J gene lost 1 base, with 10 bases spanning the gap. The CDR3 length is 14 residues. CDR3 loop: CASSIHRGTDTQYF. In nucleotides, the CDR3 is TGTGCCAGCAGTATCCATAGGGGCACAGATACGCAGTATTTT.

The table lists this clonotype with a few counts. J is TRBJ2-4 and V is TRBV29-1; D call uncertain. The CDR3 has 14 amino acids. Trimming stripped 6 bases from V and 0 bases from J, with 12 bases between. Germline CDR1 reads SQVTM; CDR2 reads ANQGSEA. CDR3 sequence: CSVVEYRAKNIQYF. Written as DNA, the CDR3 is TGCAGCGTCGTGGAATATAGAGCCAAAAACATTCAGTACTTC.